This T cell receptor (beta chain) is from a study of blood T cell repertoires in COVID-19. At the level of the study: T cells, B-cell-depleted T cells, or PBMCs provided the cDNA or gDNA that served as material.

Here immunoSEQ multiplex PCR was the method, and the copy in TCRdb shows in-frame clones only, minus some. The table includes about 350,000 clones, roughly 87% detected once. The CDR3 length is 14 residues. Germline trimming cut 4 bases from V and 0 bases from J; bases unmatched to any gene: 4. Germline V lookup: CDR1 SGHDT, CDR2 YYEEEE. This TCR came from a woman in her twenties or thirties who had recovered from COVID-19. The chain recombines TRBV5-6 with TRBJ2-7; 7 nucleotides line up with TRBD2. The specimen was PBMCs or T cells enriched from blood (not recorded which). The CDR3 loop is CASSPGGLSYEQYF. Here the CDR3 DNA reads TGTGCCAGCAGCCCGGGGGGTCTCTCCTACGAGCAGTACTTC.